Presented here are 18 T cell receptor beta chains from one specimen sequenced in a study of blood T cell repertoires in COVID-19. The repertoire was sequenced with immunoSEQ multiplex PCR; TCRdb's copy has only in-frame clones and lacks some. The repertoire has fewer than 200,000 clones, 65% to 85% of them found once; the top ten carry 3.6%. The sample taken for sequencing was PBMCs or T cells enriched from blood (not recorded which). The receptors come from a woman aged 50 to 65 in a cohort exposed to, infected with or recovered from COVID-19 (not recorded which).

The chain joins TRBV27 to TRBJ2-5; D remains unclear. Trimming took 7 bases from V and 4 from J, leaving 16 bases between them. The CDR3 covers 14 residues. The germline V gene encodes CDR1 MNHEY and CDR2 SMNVEV (reference sequence). The CDR3 nucleotides read TGTGCCAGCACCTCAATCGGCGGCGGAGAGACCCAGTACTTC. This sequence encodes CASTSIGGGETQYF.

The chain uses TRBV5-5 and TRBJ2-3, with D uncertain. Germline CDR1 SGHKS, CDR2 YYEKEE (reference sequence). CDR3 length: 14 amino acids. The V gene lost 0 bases and the J gene lost 2 bases, with 7 bases spanning the gap. The CDR3 nucleotides are TGTGCCAGCAGCTTGGGTAGAATCACAGATACGCAGTATTTT. Residues: CASSLGRITDTQYF.

The CDR3 DNA is TGTGCCACCAGTGACAGGACTAGCGGGAGGGTTGATACGCAGTATTTT. This codes for CATSDRTSGRVDTQYF. V usage is TRBV24-1 and J usage is TRBJ2-3, with 15 bases fitting TRBD2. Losses at the gene ends were 4 bases for V and 6 bases for J; bases not matched to a gene: 4. CDR1 and CDR2 from the germline V gene are KGHDR and SFDVKD. The CDR3 is 16 residues long.

This clone has just a few counts. The chain couples TRBV10-3 to TRBJ2-2; perhaps TRBD1 as D (6 bases). Deletions cut 9 bases from V and 4 bases from J, with 15 bases between. The CDR3 extends over 14 amino acids. Germline V CDR1 and CDR2: ENHRY, SYGVKD. CDR3 coding DNA: TGTGCCATAGAGGGGGAAGTTGGCACCGGGGAGCTGTTTTTT. Translating gives CAIEGEVGTGELFF.

The chain has TRBV7-3 and TRBJ2-1, with D possibly TRBD2 on 6 matching bases. Trimming cost V 2 bases and J 9 bases, with 11 bases left between them. Germline CDR1 and CDR2: SGHTA and FQGTGA. This CDR3 has 13 residues. The CDR3 region is CASSLSGTFEQFF. CDR3 DNA sequence: TGTGCCAGCAGCTTATCGGGGACTTTTGAGCAGTTCTTC.

The rearrangement joins TRBV19 to TRBJ2-1; no clear D gene. Deletions cut 3 bases from V and 1 base from J, with 7 bases between. Germline V gene lookup returns CDR1 LNHDA and CDR2 SQIVND (reference sequence). The CDR3 runs to 14 residues. The CDR3 spells CASSIQNSYNEQFF. The CDR3, as DNA: TGTGCCAGTAGTATCCAAAATTCCTACAATGAGCAGTTCTTC.

The chain is built from TRBV6-1 and TRBJ2-3; possibly TRBD2 for D (5 bases). Deletions cut 3 bases from V and 4 bases from J, with 11 bases between. CDR3 size: 14 residues. Germline CDR1 MNHNS, CDR2 SASEGT. This chain's CDR3 is CASSEQLGADTQYF. The CDR3 DNA is TGTGCCAGCAGTGAGCAGCTCGGGGCAGATACGCAGTATTTT.

J is TRBJ2-3 and V is TRBV7-9, with 7 nucleotides matching TRBD1. CDR1 and CDR2 (germline): SEHNR, FQNEAQ (reference sequence). The ends lost 4 bases at V and 2 bases at J; junction bases unmatched: 6. This CDR3 region has 15 residues. The CDR3 nucleotides read TGTGCCAGCAGCTCCTCGACAGGGATCACAGATACGCAGTATTTT. Protein product: CASSSSTGITDTQYF.

This clone has only one observation. The chain combines TRBV7-8 with TRBJ2-7; 11 nucleotides line up with TRBD2. V trimming: 1 base; J trimming: 3 bases; junction bases outside the gene matches: 2. The CDR3 runs to 15 residues. Germline V gene sequence: CDR1 SGHVS, CDR2 FQNEAQ. The DNA for the CDR3 is TGTGCCAGCAGCTTAGGGACTAGCGGGCGCTACGAGCAGTACTTC. Translated: CASSLGTSGRYEQYF.

J is TRBJ2-7 and V is TRBV6-6, with D perhaps TRBD2 (6 bases). The CDR3 runs 16 residues. V dropped 5 bases and J dropped 4 bases, with 21 bases sitting between them. Germline CDR1 reads MNHNY; CDR2 reads SVGAGI (reference sequence). CDR3 DNA sequence: TGTGCCAGCAGTCCGACCCTCGGGGACTTACCGTACGAGCAGTACTTC. It encodes CASSPTLGDLPYEQYF.

This chain joins TRBV19 and TRBJ1-5, with 7 bases aligning to TRBD1. Unmatched junction bases numbered 7, after V lost 6 bases and J lost 2 bases. This CDR3 spans 15 amino acids. Germline lookup yields CDR1 LNHDA and CDR2 SQIVND (reference sequence). The DNA of the CDR3 is TGTGCCAGTAGCCGGTCCGGGACAGGCAATCAGCCCCAGCATTTT. Translation gives CASSRSGTGNQPQHF.

The count of this clone is one. This chain joins TRBV7-8 and TRBJ1-2, with D possibly being TRBD1 (6 bases). The V and J ends lost 0 bases and 6 bases respectively, with 17 bases between them. Germline V gene data show CDR1 as SGHVS and CDR2 as FQNEAQ. This CDR3 comprises 16 residues. The CDR3 sequence is CASSLASRWGLDGYTF. CDR3 DNA sequence: TGTGCCAGCAGCTTAGCGAGTAGATGGGGGCTCGATGGCTACACCTTC.

The rearrangement joins TRBV27 to TRBJ2-6, with TRBD1 identical over 7 bases. The CDR3 length is 17 residues. Germline trimming cut 2 bases from V and 2 bases from J; bases unmatched to any gene: 6. The germline V gene has CDR1 MNHEY and CDR2 SMNVEV (reference sequence). This CDR3 is CASSLAQGIAGANVLTF. CDR3 nucleotides: TGTGCCAGCAGTTTAGCACAGGGGATCGCTGGGGCCAACGTCCTGACTTTC.

The rearrangement uses TRBV25-1 and TRBJ1-4; D is uncertain. Trimming removed 4 bases from V and 0 bases from J, with 9 bases in between. The CDR3 contains 15 residues. In germline, CDR1 is MGHDK, CDR2 SYGVNS. The CDR3 region is CASSAPVATNEKLFF. The CDR3 DNA reads as TGTGCCAGCAGTGCCCCCGTTGCAACTAATGAAAAACTGTTTTTT.

This clone appeared a single time. V and J are TRBV6-5 and TRBJ1-1; weak D call: TRBD1 (6 bases). Trimming removed 6 bases from V and 3 bases from J, with 11 bases in between. Germline CDR1 reads MNHEY; CDR2 reads SVGAGI. The CDR3 is 13 residues long. CDR3 residues: CASSLSGDTEAFF. In DNA, the CDR3 is TGTGCCAGCAGCCTCTCAGGGGACACTGAAGCTTTCTTT.

A few counts support this clone. Here the CDR3 reads CASSFADMNTEAFF. CDR3 bases: TGTGCCAGCAGCTTCGCCGACATGAACACTGAAGCTTTCTTT. The gene calls are TRBV7-9 and TRBJ1-1; no firm D call. V was clipped by 3 bases and J by 0 bases, with 8 bases between them. The CDR3 runs to 14 residues. CDR1 SEHNR and CDR2 FQNEAQ come from the germline V gene (reference sequence).

The sample holds one count of this clone. This chain joins TRBV18 and TRBJ1-4; possible D gene TRBD1, 6 bases. Between the trimmed V and J ends, which lost 3 bases and 6 bases, there was a span of 11 bases. The V gene's germline CDR1 is KGHSH and CDR2 LQKENI. This CDR3 has 14 amino acids. The CDR3 coding sequence is TGTGCCAGCTCACCCAGGGGCTTGGATGAAAAACTGTTTTTT. Protein sequence: CASSPRGLDEKLFF. The full variable domain, with the rest looked up from reference TRBV18 and TRBJ1-4, is NAGVMQNPRHLVRRRGQEARLRCSPMKGHSHVYWYRQLPEEGLKFMVYLQKENIIDESGMPKERFSAEFPKEGPSILRIQQVVRGDSAAYFCASSPRGLDEKLFFGSGTQLSVL.

The chain recombines TRBV28 with TRBJ2-2, with 7 bases that match TRBD2. Germline lookup yields CDR1 MDHEN and CDR2 SYDVKM. The CDR3 is 15 residues long. V lost 3 bases to trimming and J lost 2 bases; unmatched junction nucleotides: 3. This CDR3 reads CASSFGTINTGELFF. The DNA of the CDR3 is TGTGCCAGCAGTTTCGGGACTATAAACACCGGGGAGCTGTTTTTT. The full variable domain, with the rest looked up from reference TRBV28 and TRBJ2-2, is DVKVTQSSRYLVKRTGEKVFLECVQDMDHENMFWYRQDPGLGLRLIYFSYDVKMKEKGDIPEGYSVSREKKERFSLILESASTNQTSMYLCASSFGTINTGELFFGEGSRLTVL.